This T cell receptor beta chain is from a study of blood T cell repertoires in COVID-19. Turning to the study itself: The analysed material was cDNA or gDNA that came from T cells, B-cell-depleted T cells, or PBMCs.

Authors' analysis steps: Amplified reference gene primers provided the basis for estimating nucleated cell counts. Generated by immunoSEQ multiplex PCR, the TCRdb table keeps only in-frame clones and is missing some. V and J calls and clone size come straight from that table; D and trimming were deduced from the DNA. Here the sample spans a few hundred thousand clones, more than 75% being singletons. The V gene's germline CDR1 is SGHNT and CDR2 YYREEE (reference sequence). V dropped 1 base and J dropped 4; count of bases not matched to a gene: 11. This CDR3 has 17 amino acids. This TCR was recovered from a woman in her late teens or twenties who had recovered from COVID-19. The chain couples TRBV5-4 to TRBJ2-7, with 10 bases that match TRBD2. The sample comprised PBMCs or T cells enriched from blood (not recorded which). The CDR3 sequence: CASSLRSSGGVWYEQYF. The CDR3 DNA follows: TGTGCCAGCAGCTTGAGGTCTAGCGGGGGAGTCTGGTACGAGCAGTACTTC.